These 16 T cell receptor beta chains were all obtained from the same sample, sequenced in a study of control samples from healthy donors and cancer patients. Assay used: immunoSEQ multiplex PCR; TCRdb lists only in-frame clones, some missing. The table includes some 57,000 clones, around 97% detected once. What was sequenced was blood. All receptors derive from a woman in her thirties in good health.

The gene calls are TRBV7-9 and TRBJ1-1; D is undetermined. V lost 5 bases to trimming and J lost 3 bases, with 13 bases between them. The CDR3 totals 14 residues. CDR1 is SEHNR, CDR2 FQNEAQ, per germline (reference sequence). The CDR3 loop reads CASSPQSADTEAFF. In DNA form, the CDR3 reads TGTGCCAGCAGCCCCCAGAGTGCGGACACTGAAGCTTTCTTT.

V is TRBV5-3 and J is TRBJ2-7, with TRBD1 matching over 9 bases. TRBV5-3 is identified as an open reading frame with a role that is uncertain. The CDR3 runs 15 residues. V trimming: 0 bases; J trimming: 2 bases; junction bases outside the gene matches: 3. CDR3 DNA: TGTGCCAGAAGCTTGGCAGGACAGGGGACCTACGAGCAGTACTTC. It specifies CARSLAGQGTYEQYF.

The chain carries TRBV28 and TRBJ2-1; D perhaps matches TRBD2 (6 bases). The V end lost 8 bases, the J end lost 2 bases, and 16 bases lay between the germline ends. Germline values: CDR1 MDHEN, CDR2 SYDVKM. The CDR3 has 15 residues. The CDR3 DNA follows: TGTGCCAGCTCCGCCAGCGGGTCCCCCTACAATGAGCAGTTCTTC. This translates into CASSASGSPYNEQFF.

This clone was observed a single time. The rearrangement uses TRBV27 and TRBJ1-6; D gene unclear. Trimming pared 3 bases from V and 5 bases from J, leaving 8 bases between. Germline loops: CDR1 MNHEY, CDR2 SMNVEV (reference sequence). The CDR3 spans 14 residues. CDR3 nucleotide sequence: TGTGCCAGCAGTTTTCGGGAAAATAATTCACCCCTCCACTTT. Protein product: CASSFRENNSPLHF.

The chain employs TRBV29-1 and TRBJ2-2; 7 nucleotides agree with TRBD1. The CDR3 has 12 residues. The germline gives CDR1 SQVTM, CDR2 ANQGSEA. Germline trimming cut 6 bases from V and 5 bases from J; bases unmatched to any gene: 3. The CDR3 sequence is CSVRQGTGELFF. The CDR3 DNA reads as TGCAGCGTGCGACAGGGAACCGGGGAGCTGTTTTTT.

V usage is TRBV27 and J usage is TRBJ1-1; TRBD1 aligns across 7 bases. This CDR3 is 12 amino acids long. Germline V CDR1 and CDR2: MNHEY, SMNVEV (reference sequence). After removal of 6 bases from V and 7 bases from J, the junction contained 5 bases not matched to a gene. The CDR3 loop reads CASRTGTIEAFF. CDR3 nucleotide sequence: TGTGCCAGCAGGACAGGGACAATTGAAGCTTTCTTT.

This clone appeared a single time. The chain recombines TRBV4-1 with TRBJ2-7; 12 nucleotides agree with TRBD2. The CDR3 runs to 14 residues. Trimming took 4 bases from V and 4 from J; bases not matched to a gene: 2. Per the germline V gene, CDR1 is MGHRA and CDR2 is YSYEKL. The chain's CDR3 is CASSPGLAGYEQYF. Here the CDR3 DNA reads TGCGCCAGCAGCCCAGGACTAGCGGGATACGAGCAGTACTTC.

The rearrangement links TRBV5-1 to TRBJ2-7; tentatively, D is TRBD1 (6 bases). CDR1 and CDR2 from the germline V gene are SGHRS and YFSETQ. With 3 bases removed from V and 2 bases from J, the gap between germline ends came to 15 bases. The CDR3 is 15 residues long. The CDR3 is CASSYQGSATYEQYF. DNA of the CDR3: TGCGCCAGCAGCTACCAGGGGTCGGCGACCTACGAGCAGTACTTC. The complete variable domain, with remaining parts taken from reference TRBV5-1 and TRBJ2-7, reads KAGVTQTPRYLIKTRGQQVTLSCSPISGHRSVSWYQQTPGQGLQFLFEYFSETQRNKGNFPGRFSGRQFSNSRSEMNVSTLELGDSALYLCASSYQGSATYEQYFGPGTRLTVT.

The chain uses TRBV5-8 and TRBJ2-2, with 7 bases aligning to TRBD1. The J segment lost 5 bases and the V segment lost 1 base, leaving 5 bases of the junction unmatched. Germline CDR1 and CDR2: SGHTS and YDEGEE. The CDR3 is 15 amino acids. The CDR3 DNA follows: TGTGCCAGCAGCTTGTTGGCAGGGGGTACCGGGGAGCTGTTTTTT. This translates into CASSLLAGGTGELFF.

The V gene is TRBV10-2, the J gene TRBJ1-6, with D perhaps matching TRBD1 (5 bases). The CDR3 consists of 14 residues. Trimming took 0 bases from V and 14 from J, leaving 14 bases between them. CDR1 WSHSY and CDR2 SAAADI come from the germline V gene. DNA for the CDR3: TGCGCCAGCAGTGAGTCGGGCAGGGCTCGCACCCTCCACTTT. Its translation: CASSESGRARTLHF.

The chain employs TRBV28 and TRBJ1-5; 8 positions match TRBD1. The CDR3 is 19 amino acids. Germline V lookup: CDR1 MDHEN, CDR2 SYDVKM. J lost 0 bases, V lost 2 bases, and 12 bases had no gene match. CDR3 loop: CASSLRPGTGFFSNQPQHF. In DNA form, the CDR3 reads TGTGCCAGCAGTTTAAGACCCGGGACAGGCTTTTTTAGCAATCAGCCCCAGCATTTT.

The rearrangement uses TRBV11-2 and TRBJ1-3; D unclear. The CDR3 is 14 residues long. V was pared by 0 bases and J by 4 bases, with 7 bases between. The germline V gene has CDR1 SGHAT and CDR2 FQNNGV. In nucleotides, the CDR3 is TGTGCCAGCAGCTTAGAGCAGGCGGGAAACACCATATATTTT. Translated, it gives CASSLEQAGNTIYF.

J is TRBJ2-7 and V is TRBV19, with TRBD2 matching 9 bases. Looked up from germline, CDR1 is LNHDA and CDR2 is SQIVND (reference sequence). With V trimmed by 5 bases and J by 2 bases, 7 bases remained unmatched. There are 15 residues in the CDR3. The CDR3: CASSARLAETYEQYF. In nucleotides, the CDR3 is TGTGCCAGTAGTGCCCGACTAGCGGAAACCTACGAGCAGTACTTC.

The V gene is TRBV29-1, the J gene TRBJ1-1; 7 nucleotides match TRBD1. This CDR3 spans 12 amino acids. Germline V CDR1 and CDR2: SQVTM, ANQGSEA. Germline trimming cut 6 bases from V and 1 base from J; bases unmatched to any gene: 2. In DNA form, the CDR3 reads TGCAGCGTCGGGACAGCGAACACTGAAGCTTTCTTT. Amino acid sequence: CSVGTANTEAFF.

The chain joins TRBV6-5 to TRBJ2-7; possible D gene TRBD1, 6 bases. Trimming pared 6 bases from V and 0 bases from J, leaving 15 bases between. Germline values: CDR1 MNHEY, CDR2 SVGAGI. This CDR3 is 15 amino acids long. This CDR3 is CASSSTGRHSYEQYF. Here the CDR3 DNA reads TGTGCCAGCAGCTCTACAGGGCGACACTCCTACGAGCAGTACTTC.

This chain connects TRBV5-1 to TRBJ2-7; the D gene is possibly TRBD2 (6 bases). Trimming pared 2 bases from V and 2 bases from J, leaving 8 bases between. CDR1 and CDR2 (germline): SGHRS, YFSETQ. This CDR3 has 13 residues. The CDR3 DNA reads TGCGCCAGCAGCTTCCGGGAGACCTACGAGCAGTACTTC. This gives the protein CASSFRETYEQYF. The full variable domain, its missing parts supplied by reference TRBV5-1 and TRBJ2-7, is KAGVTQTPRYLIKTRGQQVTLSCSPISGHRSVSWYQQTPGQGLQFLFEYFSETQRNKGNFPGRFSGRQFSNSRSEMNVSTLELGDSALYLCASSFRETYEQYFGPGTRLTVT.